This is a list of T cell receptor beta chains from one sample in a study of early T cells in non-severe SARS-CoV-2 infection. From the 5' RACE reads, TCRdb called clonotypes with MiXCR, one entry per CDR3 protein. The table has some 71,000 distinct CDR3 sequences, around 11% seen once. Sequenced: whole blood. The receptor source for this set is an adult who was a healthcare worker with PCR-confirmed SARS-CoV-2 infection or an uninfected control (not recorded which). CDR3s include the opening cysteine and the closing phenylalanine or tryptophan. The order of the fields is CDR3 length, V gene, clone size, J gene, D gene, CDR3 protein, CDR3 DNA. The D gene is left open where the match is weak. Clone size is shown for a subset of rows, as once, few, many or a class of expanded clone.

>18|TRBV10-3|-|TRBJ1-1|-
CAISDHLKRGRVATEAFF
TGTGCCATCAGTGACCACCTCAAAAGGGGCAGGGTTGCCACTGAAGCTTTCTTT
>11|TRBV11-2|-|TRBJ2-7|-
CASSLAVEQYF
TGTGCCAGCAGCTTAGCGGTTGAGCAGTACTTC
>14|TRBV7-8|few|TRBJ2-1|TRBD2
CASSLEGREASQFF
TGTGCCAGCAGCTTAGAGGGGCGGGAGGCGTCGCAGTTCTTC
>15|TRBV3-1|few|TRBJ2-7|-
CASSQGYLAPGEQYF
TGTGCCAGCAGCCAAGGGTACCTAGCACCGGGCGAGCAGTACTTC
>16|TRBV5-1|few|TRBJ2-2|TRBD1
CASSWTPGTATGELFF
TGCGCCAGCAGCTGGACCCCGGGGACAGCGACCGGGGAGCTGTTTTTT
>15|TRBV5-1|-|TRBJ2-7|TRBD2
CASSLASGRAYEQYF
TGCGCCAGCAGCTTGGCCAGCGGGAGGGCCTACGAGCAGTACTTC
>16|TRBV11-2|-|TRBJ2-1|TRBD1
CASSKLQGMGSSEQFF
TGTGCCAGCAGCAAACTACAGGGGATGGGTTCGAGTGAGCAGTTCTTC
>16|TRBV6-4|few|TRBJ1-2|TRBD1
CASSPGTGGGNYGYTF
TGTGCCAGCAGCCCCGGGACAGGGGGCGGTAACTATGGCTACACCTTC
>15|TRBV7-2|-|TRBJ2-2|-
CAMRQGGPRTGELFF
TGTGCCATGCGACAGGGAGGGCCTCGAACCGGGGAGCTGTTTTTT
>15|TRBV5-6|-|TRBJ1-5|TRBD1
CASSGGTGARQPQHF
TGTGCCAGCAGCGGCGGGACAGGGGCGCGGCAGCCCCAGCATTTT
>16|TRBV15|-|TRBJ1-1|-
CATSREAGRLNTEAFF
TGTGCCACCAGCAGAGAGGCAGGGCGATTGAACACTGAAGCTTTCTTT
>14|TRBV20-1|many|TRBJ2-2|TRBD2
CSASLAGGTGELFF
TGCAGTGCTAGTTTAGCGGGCGGCACCGGGGAGCTGTTTTTT
>16|TRBV6-5|-|TRBJ2-1|-
CASSKPRDGPYNEQFF
TGTGCCAGCAGTAAGCCCCGGGACGGTCCCTACAATGAGCAGTTCTTC
>17|TRBV4-2|-|TRBJ2-5|TRBD2
CASSQDPPGRAQGTQYF
TGTGCCAGCAGCCAAGATCCCCCCGGGAGGGCCCAAGGGACCCAGTACTTC
>16|TRBV5-5|many|TRBJ1-1|TRBD1
CASSRGQGGMNTEAFF
TGTGCCAGCAGCAGAGGACAGGGAGGTATGAACACTGAAGCTTTCTTT
>13|TRBV29-1|many|TRBJ2-5|-
CSVPRDAISTQYF
TGCAGCGTTCCGAGGGACGCTATATCTACCCAGTACTTC
>14|TRBV29-1|-|TRBJ2-1|TRBD2
CSVEIVSGIDEQFF
TGCAGCGTTGAAATCGTTAGCGGGATTGATGAGCAGTTCTTC
>14|TRBV3-1|few|TRBJ2-2|-
CASSHLSVTGELFF
TGTGCCAGCAGCCACCTGAGTGTCACCGGGGAGCTGTTTTTT
>12|TRBV24-1|few|TRBJ1-2|-
CATRDPPGGYTF
TGTGCCACCCGGGACCCACCGGGTGGCTACACCTTC
>20|TRBV7-3|many|TRBJ2-3|TRBD2
CASSLIPPGLAGGPADTQYF
TGTGCCAGCAGCTTAATTCCCCCGGGACTAGCGGGGGGACCGGCAGATACGCAGTATTTT
>12|TRBV29-1|few|TRBJ1-5|-
CSVEDGNQPQHF
TGCAGCGTTGAAGACGGCAATCAGCCCCAGCATTTT
>15|TRBV27|few|TRBJ2-7|-
CASSPQGPTYNEQYF
TGTGCCAGCAGCCCACAGGGACCCACCTATAACGAGCAGTACTTC
>13|TRBV18|many|TRBJ2-7|-
CASSHAQGYEQYF
TGTGCCAGCTCACACGCGCAGGGTTACGAGCAGTACTTC
>16|TRBV7-3|-|TRBJ2-1|TRBD1
CASSQTGTGSYNEQFF
TGTGCCAGCAGCCAGACCGGGACAGGGTCATACAATGAGCAGTTCTTC
>15|TRBV13|many|TRBJ2-7|TRBD2
CASSFGLAGGGQQYF
TGTGCCAGCAGCTTCGGCCTAGCGGGGGGAGGTCAGCAGTACTTC
>16|TRBV3-1|-|TRBJ2-4|-
CASSRGTALAKNIQYF
TGTGCCAGCAGCCGAGGGACCGCCCTAGCCAAAAACATTCAGTACTTC
>16|TRBV4-2|many|TRBJ1-1|-
CASSQDIAGLLAEAFF
TGTGCCAGCAGCCAAGATATCGCAGGGCTTCTCGCTGAAGCTTTCTTT
>14|TRBV10-2|many|TRBJ1-6|TRBD1
CASSSTGGDSPLHF
TGCGCCAGCAGTTCTACAGGGGGAGATTCACCCCTCCACTTT
>13|TRBV29-1|few|TRBJ2-7|TRBD1
CSVSTGGGHEQYF
TGCAGCGTTTCGACAGGGGGAGGTCACGAGCAGTACTTC
>14|TRBV6-1|few|TRBJ2-1|TRBD1
CASARTGAYNEQFF
TGTGCCAGTGCGAGGACAGGGGCCTACAATGAGCAGTTCTTC
>17|TRBV7-9|many|TRBJ2-6|-
CASRLGQKSSGANVLTF
TGTGCCAGCAGGCTAGGACAGAAAAGCTCTGGGGCCAACGTCCTGACTTTC
>17|TRBV18|many|TRBJ1-3|-
CASSPLLDRGQTLTIYF
TGTGCCAGCTCACCACTTTTGGACCGGGGCCAGACATTGACCATATATTTT
>15|TRBV4-2|-|TRBJ2-2|TRBD1
CASSRGQGESGELFF
TGTGCCAGCAGCCGAGGACAGGGGGAATCGGGGGAGCTGTTTTTT
>14|TRBV7-3|-|TRBJ2-3|TRBD2
CASSLGGRTDTQYF
TGTGCCAGCAGCTTAGGCGGGAGGACAGATACGCAGTATTTT
>11|TRBV29-1|many|TRBJ1-1|-
CSVRHHTEAFF
TGCAGCGTCCGACATCACACTGAAGCTTTCTTT
>14|TRBV6-2/TRBV6-3|few|TRBJ2-1|-
CASSPRELYNEQFF
TGTGCCAGCAGTCCCCGGGAGCTTTACAATGAGCAGTTCTTC
>14|TRBV12-3/TRBV12-4|-|TRBJ2-3|TRBD2
CASSPRTAGGTQYF
TGTGCCAGCAGTCCCAGGACTGCGGGGGGTACGCAGTATTTT
>16|TRBV11-2|many|TRBJ2-5|TRBD1
CASSLTGGAESETQYF
TGTGCCAGCAGCTTAACAGGGGGCGCGGAATCGGAGACCCAGTACTTC
>15|TRBV28|few|TRBJ1-4|-
CASSLSQGGNEKLFF
TGTGCCAGCAGTTTATCACAGGGCGGTAATGAAAAACTGTTTTTT
>12|TRBV29-1|few|TRBJ2-1|-
CSVETASNEQFF
TGCAGCGTTGAGACGGCGTCCAATGAGCAGTTCTTC
>14|TRBV4-1|-|TRBJ1-2|-
CASSHPSNFYGYTF
TGCGCCAGCAGCCATCCGAGCAACTTCTATGGCTACACCTTC
>15|TRBV5-1|many|TRBJ2-3|TRBD1
CASSPGQGRSDTQYF
TGCGCCAGCAGCCCGGGACAGGGGAGATCAGATACGCAGTATTTT
>15|TRBV12-3/TRBV12-4|few|TRBJ2-6|-
CASRKTESGANVLTF
TGTGCCAGCAGGAAGACAGAGTCTGGGGCCAACGTCCTGACTTTC
>14|TRBV7-2|few|TRBJ2-7|-
CASSFMGAQYEQYF
TGTGCCAGCAGCTTCATGGGGGCCCAATACGAGCAGTACTTC
>16|TRBV7-2|once|TRBJ1-6|-
CASSFNPPGGNSPLHF
TGTGCCAGCAGCTTTAATCCGCCCGGCGGTAATTCACCCCTCCACTTT
>14|TRBV30|many|TRBJ2-1|TRBD2
CALSVASGNNEQFF
TGTGCCCTGTCCGTAGCTAGCGGTAACAATGAGCAGTTCTTC
>17|TRBV11-2|many|TRBJ1-5|TRBD1
CASSPQTGGRSNQPQHF
TGTGCCAGCAGCCCTCAGACAGGGGGAAGGAGCAATCAGCCCCAGCATTTT
>15|TRBV4-2|-|TRBJ2-7|TRBD2
CASSRGLAVTYEQYF
TGTGCCAGCAGCCGAGGACTAGCGGTAACCTACGAGCAGTACTTC
>15|TRBV6-5|many|TRBJ2-3|TRBD2
CASSYSAGGRDTQYF
TGTGCCAGCAGTTACTCAGCGGGGGGAAGAGATACGCAGTATTTT
>12|TRBV29-1|few|TRBJ1-4|-
CSVAGQNEKLFF
TGCAGCGTTGCGGGGCAGAATGAAAAACTGTTTTTT
>12|TRBV19|-|TRBJ1-5|-
CASMEPNQPQHF
TGTGCCAGTATGGAACCGAATCAGCCCCAGCATTTT
>15|TRBV12-3/TRBV12-4|-|TRBJ2-1|TRBD2
CASSKRRLAGNEQFF
TGTGCCAGCAGTAAACGGAGACTAGCGGGAAATGAGCAGTTCTTC
>14|TRBV18|few|TRBJ2-5|-
CASSPGTYQETQYF
TGTGCCAGCTCACCCGGGACCTACCAAGAGACCCAGTACTTC
>12|TRBV29-1|many|TRBJ2-1|-
CSVELGSSGQFF
TGCAGCGTTGAGTTAGGGTCCTCTGGGCAGTTCTTC
>14|TRBV9|-|TRBJ2-5|-
CASSVGTYQETQYF
TGTGCCAGCAGCGTAGGAACGTACCAAGAGACCCAGTACTTC
>13|TRBV6-1|many|TRBJ2-3|-
CASSVTKEDTQYF
TGTGCCAGCAGTGTTACGAAGGAAGATACGCAGTATTTT
>13|TRBV9|few|TRBJ2-2|-
CASSVVGTGELFF
TGTGCCAGCAGCGTAGTGGGAACCGGGGAGCTGTTTTTT
>12|TRBV28|-|TRBJ1-1|-
CASSLYPWEAFF
TGTGCCAGCAGTTTATACCCCTGGGAAGCTTTCTTT
>13|TRBV9|few|TRBJ2-7|-
CASSVSWKDEQYF
TGTGCCAGCAGCGTATCATGGAAGGACGAGCAGTACTTC